The 28 T cell receptor beta chains below all came from one sample that was sequenced in a study of shared T cell receptors in the human thymus. The method was immunoSEQ multiplex PCR; TCRdb's version includes in-frame clones alone and lacks a portion of them. The sample has approximately 660,000 clones, 88% seen once. The same data also contributed to another study, on human thymus T cells.

The sample consisted of thymocytes. The receptors derive from a boy under two years old with a congenital heart defect.

This clone was seen just once. This chain links TRBV5-1 with TRBJ1-1, with 8 positions matching TRBD1. V shed 4 bases, J shed 5 bases, and the junction held 7 bases outside the gene matches. The CDR3 totals 14 residues. The germline CDR1 and CDR2 sequences are SGHRS and YFSETQ. The CDR3, as DNA: TGCGCCAGCAGCGACCAGGGGGCACGTACTGAAGCTTTCTTT. This encodes CASSDQGARTEAFF.

CDR3 in amino acids: CASSQDPLTSGVGETQYF. The CDR3 DNA sequence: TGCGCCAGCAGCCAAGATCCCTTGACTAGCGGGGTAGGAGAGACCCAGTACTTC. V gene TRBV4-3 combines with J gene TRBJ2-5, with TRBD2 matching 11 bases. The CDR3 runs to 18 residues. Germline V gene data show CDR1 as LGHNA and CDR2 as YSLEER. Trimming at V came to 0 bases and at J to 4 bases, leaving 10 bases not matched to a gene.

The chain uses TRBV23-1 and TRBJ2-5; 8 nucleotides line up with TRBD2. TRBV23-1 is an ORF, and what it does is uncertain. V shed 2 bases, J shed 3 bases, and the junction held 11 bases outside the gene matches. This CDR3 region has 17 residues. CDR3 coding DNA: TGCGCCAGCAGTCAACCCCCCCAAGCGGGAGAGGAAGAGACCCAGTACTTC. Translating it yields CASSQPPQAGEEETQYF.

The rearrangement links TRBV4-2 to TRBJ2-3; perhaps TRBD2 as D (6 bases). Between the trimmed V and J ends, which lost 4 bases and 0 bases, there was a span of 11 bases. The CDR3 length is 15 residues. Per germline, CDR1 LGHNA and CDR2 YNFKEQ. This CDR3 is CASSPGGKSTDTQYF. In DNA, the CDR3 is TGTGCCAGCAGCCCAGGAGGGAAGAGCACAGATACGCAGTATTTT.

The rearrangement links TRBV28 to TRBJ1-4; no clear D gene. The germline CDR1 and CDR2 sequences are MDHEN and SYDVKM. Between the trimmed V and J ends, which lost 4 bases and 5 bases, there was a span of 8 bases. The CDR3 has 13 residues. Here the CDR3 reads CASSSGGNEKLFF. In DNA form, the CDR3 reads TGTGCCAGCAGTTCAGGTGGGAATGAAAAACTGTTTTTT.

The chain carries TRBV15 and TRBJ1-1; the D gene is possibly TRBD1 (6 bases). CDR1 is LNHNV, CDR2 YYDKDF, per germline (reference sequence). The CDR3 totals 14 residues. V lost 2 bases and J 5 bases, leaving 12 bases between the germline ends. This CDR3 reads CATSRQGKRTEAFF. The CDR3 DNA sequence: TGTGCCACCAGCAGACAGGGGAAGAGGACTGAAGCTTTCTTT.

The chain combines TRBV6-5 with TRBJ2-1; possible D gene TRBD2, 5 bases. The V gene's germline CDR1 is MNHEY and CDR2 SVGAGI. CDR3 size: 14 residues. Trimming took 7 bases from V and 8 from J, leaving 18 bases between them. CDR3 residues: CASMVEVGWHEQFF. The DNA for the CDR3 is TGTGCCAGCATGGTGGAGGTAGGCTGGCATGAGCAGTTCTTC.

V is TRBV10-1 and J is TRBJ2-7, with D possibly matching TRBD1 (5 bases). V lost 3 bases and J lost 3, with 21 bases in between. Germline values: CDR1 WNHNN, CDR2 SYGVQD (reference sequence). The CDR3 is made up of 17 amino acids. The CDR3 DNA follows: TGCGCCAGCAGTGACGTTGTACAGGCCAGGGTTCACTACGAGCAGTACTTC. Its translation: CASSDVVQARVHYEQYF.

The rearrangement joins TRBV5-1 to TRBJ2-1, with 11 bases matching TRBD2. Germline V CDR1 and CDR2: SGHRS, YFSETQ. CDR3 size: 16 residues. The ends lost 0 bases at V and 1 base at J; junction bases unmatched: 0. CDR3: CASSLGLAGSYNEQFF. CDR3 sequence (DNA): TGCGCCAGCAGCTTGGGACTAGCGGGATCCTACAATGAGCAGTTCTTC.

The chain links TRBV5-1 to TRBJ1-1; D is unclear. Trimming took off 4 bases at V and 1 base at J, with 20 bases between the two ends. This CDR3 spans 17 amino acids. CDR1 is SGHRS and CDR2 is YFSETQ in the germline V gene. As DNA, the CDR3 is TGCGCCAGCAGCCGGTGGAGGCAGGCGGGGTGGAACACTGAAGCTTTCTTT. This gives the protein CASSRWRQAGWNTEAFF. Using reference TRBV5-1 and TRBJ1-1 for the parts outside the CDR3, the full variable domain is KAGVTQTPRYLIKTRGQQVTLSCSPISGHRSVSWYQQTPGQGLQFLFEYFSETQRNKGNFPGRFSGRQFSNSRSEMNVSTLELGDSALYLCASSRWRQAGWNTEAFFGQGTRLTVV.

This rearrangement joins TRBV5-6 to TRBJ2-5; the match to TRBD2 covers 14 bases. The J call may be incorrect, as the DNA end agrees better with TRBJ2-7. The CDR3 is 17 residues long. Per the germline V gene, CDR1 is SGHDT and CDR2 is YYEEEE. The DNA for the CDR3 is TGTGCCAGCAGCCCCCCTGGGACTAGCGGGAGCTCCTACGAGCAGTACTTC. Its translation: CASSPPGTSGSSYEQYF.

Written as DNA, the CDR3 is TGTGCCAGCAGTTCGACAGGGATTGGGGCCAACGTCCTGACTTTC. This sequence encodes CASSSTGIGANVLTF. The chain uses TRBV6-5 and TRBJ2-6; TRBD1 agrees at 7 bases. Germline values: CDR1 MNHEY, CDR2 SVGAGI. V was clipped by 4 bases and J by 3 bases; unmatched bases: 3. There are 15 residues in the CDR3.

The chain carries TRBV2 and TRBJ2-7; 10 positions match TRBD2. After removal of 6 bases from V and 2 bases from J, the junction contained 4 bases not matched to a gene. Germline loops: CDR1 SNHLY, CDR2 FYNNEI. The CDR3 covers 14 residues. The CDR3 sequence: CASREREGTYEQYF. CDR3 DNA sequence: TGTGCCAGCAGAGAGCGGGAGGGCACCTACGAGCAGTACTTC.

The chain has TRBV4-1 and TRBJ2-6, with 9 bases that match TRBD2. The CDR3 runs to 21 residues. V lost 2 bases and J lost 0; bases outside the gene matches: 14. The germline CDR1 and CDR2 sequences are MGHRA and YSYEKL. Written as DNA, the CDR3 is TGCGCCAGCAGCCAAACCATCCCCAGGACTAGCGCCTTCTCTGGGGCCAACGTCCTGACTTTC. Its protein is CASSQTIPRTSAFSGANVLTF.

The V gene is TRBV29-1, the J gene TRBJ1-3; D ambiguous. The CDR3 totals 11 residues. V was trimmed by 7 bases and J by 2 bases, leaving 6 bases between them. The V gene's germline CDR1 is SQVTM and CDR2 ANQGSEA. The CDR3 is CSASPGNTIYF. As DNA, the CDR3 is TGCAGCGCGAGTCCTGGAAACACCATATATTTT.

The V call is TRBV14, the J call TRBJ2-7; 7 bases map to TRBD1. The germline gives CDR1 SGHDN, CDR2 FVKESK. With 0 bases clipped from V and 9 bases from J, the junction kept 11 bases outside the gene matches. The CDR3 contains 15 residues. The CDR3 nucleotides read TGTGCCAGCAGCCAAGAAGGAGACAGGGTAGACGGGCAGTACTTC. Translation: CASSQEGDRVDGQYF.

J is TRBJ2-1 and V is TRBV28; D uncertain. This CDR3 has 15 amino acids. CDR1 MDHEN and CDR2 SYDVKM come from the germline V gene. V was shortened by 3 bases and J by 0 bases, with 9 bases between the two germline ends. The DNA of the CDR3 is TGTGCCAGCAGTTTCAAGCTTGGCTCCTACAATGAGCAGTTCTTC. Encoded protein: CASSFKLGSYNEQFF.

V usage is TRBV5-1 and J usage is TRBJ1-2, with 7 bases identical to TRBD1. Germline-derived CDR1 and CDR2 are SGHRS and YFSETQ. This CDR3 has 15 amino acids. V gave up 4 bases and J gave up 1 base; unmatched junction bases: 7. The chain's CDR3 is CASSAPGQLNYGYTF. The CDR3, as DNA: TGCGCCAGCAGCGCGCCGGGACAGCTTAACTATGGCTACACCTTC.

The chain has TRBV5-6 and TRBJ2-5; D possibly corresponds to TRBD2 (5 bases). CDR3 length: 14 residues. The V end was cut by 6 bases, the J end by 5 bases, with 17 bases between. CDR1 is SGHDT, CDR2 YYEEEE, per germline. The CDR3 reads CASTPGVGRETQYF. As DNA, the CDR3 is TGTGCCAGCACCCCCGGGGTAGGGCGGGAGACCCAGTACTTC.

A few counts support this clone. The chain carries TRBV4-3 and TRBJ2-2, with 13 bases matching TRBD2. CDR3 length: 16 amino acids. After removal of 4 bases from V and 6 bases from J, the junction contained 5 bases not matched to a gene. Germline-derived CDR1 and CDR2 are LGHNA and YSLEER. The CDR3 coding sequence is TGCGCCAGCAGCCGATGGACTAGCGGGAGTGCCGGGGAGCTGTTTTTT. Its protein product is CASSRWTSGSAGELFF.

In this sample, this clone turned up once. The chain joins TRBV20-1 to TRBJ2-7, with 7 bases lining up with TRBD2. There are 11 residues in the CDR3. The V gene's germline CDR1 is DFQATT and CDR2 SNEGSKA (reference sequence). The V and J ends lost 6 bases and 7 bases, in that order; junction bases with no gene match: 6. Here the CDR3 DNA reads TGCAGTGCGCAGGGAGCGGGAGAGCAGTACTTC. Amino acid sequence: CSAQGAGEQYF.

This clone was seen only once. The chain recombines TRBV7-9 with TRBJ2-3; 8 bases are a match to TRBD2. Germline V CDR1 and CDR2: SEHNR, FQNEAQ (reference sequence). The CDR3 contains 16 residues. Germline trimming cut 4 bases from V and 4 bases from J; bases unmatched to any gene: 10. CDR3 amino acids: CASSSLESGRPDTQYF. DNA of the CDR3: TGTGCCAGCAGCTCCCTTGAAAGCGGGAGACCAGATACGCAGTATTTT.

This clone has only one observation. The rearrangement uses TRBV5-4 and TRBJ2-5; 7 positions agree with TRBD2. Per the germline V gene, CDR1 is SGHNT and CDR2 is YYREEE (reference sequence). The CDR3 runs 14 residues. The V and J ends lost 3 bases and 5 bases, in that order; junction bases with no gene match: 7. The CDR3 sequence: CASSSQTSRETQYF. As DNA, the CDR3 is TGTGCCAGCAGCTCCCAGACTAGCCGGGAGACCCAGTACTTC.

The V gene is TRBV28, the J gene TRBJ2-5; 10 nucleotides match TRBD2. With V trimmed by 3 bases and J by 1 base, 5 bases remained unmatched. The germline CDR1 and CDR2 sequences are MDHEN and SYDVKM. The CDR3 covers 16 residues. The CDR3 protein is CASSFGRTSGQETQYF. The CDR3 DNA reads as TGTGCCAGCAGTTTTGGAAGGACTAGCGGCCAAGAGACCCAGTACTTC.

This chain joins TRBV27 and TRBJ2-1; tentative D call: TRBD1 (5 bases). Germline assignment: CDR1 MNHEY and CDR2 SMNVEV (reference sequence). The V gene lost 4 bases and the J gene lost 1 base, with 8 bases spanning the gap. The CDR3 runs 14 residues. This CDR3 is CASSSTASYNEQFF. CDR3 nucleotide sequence: TGTGCCAGCAGTTCGACAGCTTCCTACAATGAGCAGTTCTTC.

This sequence joins TRBV19 and TRBJ2-7; weak D call: TRBD2 (5 bases). The length of the CDR3 is 13 residues. V was shortened by 4 bases and J by 0 bases, with 7 bases between the two germline ends. Germline lookup yields CDR1 LNHDA and CDR2 SQIVND (reference sequence). CDR3 sequence reads: CASSTSSSYEQYF. Written as DNA, the CDR3 is TGTGCCAGTAGTACTAGCAGCTCCTACGAGCAGTACTTC.

On this clone: The germline gene is not matched at one end of the junction; a read error may be the cause. The gene calls are TRBV6-5 and TRBJ1-2; a weak D match, TRBD1 (5 bases). The CDR3 runs to 15 residues. CDR1 is MNHEY, CDR2 SVGAGI, per germline. CDR3 amino acids: CASSYSMGGTDGYPF. The DNA for the CDR3 is TGTGCCAGCAGTTACTCGATGGGGGGGACGGATGGCTACCCCTTC.

The chain has TRBV12-5 and TRBJ2-1, with 8 positions matching TRBD2. This CDR3 spans 13 amino acids. V shed 3 bases, J shed 8 bases, and the junction held 3 bases outside the gene matches. CDR1 is LGHNT, CDR2 FRNRAP, per germline. CDR3 sequence reads: CASGFSGSDEQFF. The CDR3 coding sequence is TGTGCTAGTGGTTTCAGCGGGAGCGATGAGCAGTTCTTC.